The 5 T cell receptor beta chains in this list originate from one sample, sequenced in a study of T cell changes during pregnancy in multiple sclerosis. Libraries were prepared by immunoSEQ multiplex PCR; TCRdb keeps only in-frame clonotypes and omits some of them. The sample holds over 55,000 clones; 80% to 90% are singletons and the top ten take around 2.5%. The sequences come from peripheral blood, collected in the first trimester of pregnancy. The receptors here all came from a female donor with multiple sclerosis, enrolled in a pregnancy study.

This rearrangement joins TRBV6-4 to TRBJ1-2; a possible D gene is TRBD1 (5 bases). V lost 10 bases to trimming and J lost 7 bases, with 16 bases between them. Germline CDR1 is MRHNA and CDR2 is SNTAGT. The CDR3 loop spans 12 amino acids. CDR3 in amino acids: CATRRGEGGYTF. The CDR3 coding sequence is TGTGCCACCCGGCGGGGGGAAGGTGGCTACACCTTC.

The chain couples TRBV12-2 to TRBJ2-1; the table's D call of TRBD2 was not tested on the DNA. TRBV12-2 is a pseudogene. The CDR3 is 15 residues long. The CDR3 protein is CASRLGRGNLVEQFF. In nucleotides, the CDR3 is TGTGCAAGTCGCTTGGGGCGGGGGAACCTAGTTGAGCAGTTCTTC.

As for this clone: Because it lacks the conserved phenylalanine or tryptophan at the end, this CDR3 is likely a read error. The limits of the CDR3 on the DNA are not certain, so only TCRdb's listed CDR3 is given. The chain carries TRBV20-1 and TRBJ1-2. With termini counted, the CDR3 has 11 amino acids. CDR1 DFQATT and CDR2 SNEGSKA come from the germline V gene (reference sequence). The CDR3 reads CSASLRGRRAL.

With respect to this clone: The same CDR3 can be traced to other DNA sequences in this sample. The chain employs TRBV19 and TRBJ1-1; D unclear. In germline, CDR1 is LNHDA, CDR2 SQIVND (reference sequence). CDR3 length equals 13 residues. V was cut by 1 base and J by 0 bases, with 3 bases left in between. The CDR3, as DNA: TGTGCCAGTAGTATAGGAGTGAACACTGAAGCTTTCTTT. Translated: CASSIGVNTEAFF.

The V and J genes are TRBV30 and TRBJ2-1; a weak D match, TRBD2 (6 bases). Deletions cut 3 bases from V and 8 bases from J, with 11 bases between. Germline V gives CDR1 GTSNPN, CDR2 SVGIG (reference sequence). This CDR3 has 12 residues. CDR3 protein: CAWSKGGDEQFF. In DNA, the CDR3 is TGTGCCTGGAGCAAGGGAGGAGATGAGCAGTTCTTC.